The 30 T cell receptor beta chains presented below share a single source sample, sequenced in a study of shared clonotypes between healthy human individuals. Assay used: immunoSEQ multiplex PCR; TCRdb lists only in-frame clones, some missing. The sample includes some 2.1 million clones, around 95% of them seen just once. The material sequenced was naive CD4+ T cells sorted from blood. The sample's subset: CD45RA+ positively selected. The receptors were gathered from a man aged 18 to 35 in good health.

The genes are TRBV10-3 and TRBJ2-5; D remains ambiguous. V was trimmed by 4 bases and J by 1 base, leaving 10 bases between them. The CDR3 spans 14 residues. Germline-derived CDR1 and CDR2 are ENHRY and SYGVKD. The DNA for the CDR3 is TGTGCCATCAGTGGGGTAGGCGGCCAAGAGACCCAGTACTTC. Translating gives CAISGVGGQETQYF.

The gene calls are TRBV7-9 and TRBJ2-3, with D perhaps matching TRBD1 (6 bases). This CDR3 is 13 amino acids long. Germline V CDR1 and CDR2: SEHNR, FQNEAQ (reference sequence). The V end was cut by 7 bases, the J end by 4 bases, with 12 bases between. Here the CDR3 DNA reads TGTGCCAGCACCCTCAGGGGCTCAGATACGCAGTATTTT. This translates into CASTLRGSDTQYF.

This rearrangement joins TRBV6-5 to TRBJ2-5, with unresolved D. V shed 6 bases and J shed 2 bases, with 1 base lying between them. Per the germline V gene, CDR1 is MNHEY and CDR2 is SVGAGI. The CDR3 runs 10 residues. Here the CDR3 reads CASRQETQYF. CDR3 bases: TGTGCCAGCAGGCAAGAGACCCAGTACTTC.

The table lists this clone with a count of one. The chain joins TRBV7-9 to TRBJ2-5; maybe TRBD2 (5 bases). Trimming removed 5 bases from V and 5 bases from J, with 15 bases in between. Germline V gene lookup returns CDR1 SEHNR and CDR2 FQNEAQ (reference sequence). This CDR3 contains 14 residues. The CDR3 loop reads CASSLRGLIETQYF. As DNA, the CDR3 is TGTGCCAGCAGCCTAAGAGGACTTATCGAGACCCAGTACTTC.

The chain combines TRBV9 with TRBJ2-5, with 15 bases identical to TRBD2. J lost 1 base, V lost 3 bases, and 4 bases had no gene match. In germline, CDR1 is SGDLS, CDR2 YYNGEE. The CDR3 spans 17 residues. The CDR3 bases are TGTGCCAGCAGCGCCGGGACTAGCGGGGGGTTCCAAGAGACCCAGTACTTC. Encoded protein: CASSAGTSGGFQETQYF.

The chain combines TRBV19 with TRBJ2-5; TRBD1 agrees at 7 bases. J was trimmed by 4 bases and V by 6 bases; bases with no gene match: 11. The CDR3 length is 15 residues. Germline CDR1 LNHDA, CDR2 SQIVND (reference sequence). The CDR3 nucleotides read TGTGCCAGTAGGCGCCAGGGGGATGGTTCAGAGACCCAGTACTTC. Translating gives CASRRQGDGSETQYF.

The chain recombines TRBV29-1 with TRBJ2-5, with D maybe TRBD2 (6 bases). The V gene's germline CDR1 is SQVTM and CDR2 ANQGSEA. V shed 4 bases and J shed 4 bases, with 10 bases lying between them. CDR3 length equals 12 residues. In nucleotides, the CDR3 is TGCAGCGTTGTAGCTAGCGCAGAGACCCAGTACTTC. This encodes CSVVASAETQYF.

V usage is TRBV6-4 and J usage is TRBJ1-2; weak D call: TRBD1 (5 bases). CDR3 length: 12 residues. Germline V gene sequence: CDR1 MRHNA, CDR2 SNTAGT. Trimming stripped 3 bases from V and 13 bases from J, with 15 bases between. CDR3 DNA sequence: TGTGCCAGCAGTGATGGGGACCGACGGCTCACCTTC. This encodes CASSDGDRRLTF.

The rearrangement joins TRBV4-1 to TRBJ1-5, with D unresolved. Germline CDR1 MGHRA, CDR2 YSYEKL. The V end lost 5 bases, the J end lost 2 bases, and 13 bases lay between the germline ends. The CDR3 is 15 amino acids. CDR3 coding DNA: TGCGCCAGCAGCACCTACGCCGGGGGCAATCAGCCCCAGCATTTT. Translation gives CASSTYAGGNQPQHF.

This sequence joins TRBV30 and TRBJ1-5, with TRBD1 matching over 8 bases. Trimming cost V 4 bases and J 3 bases; bases outside gene matches: 11. Germline CDR1 reads GTSNPN; CDR2 reads SVGIG (reference sequence). The CDR3 length is 16 residues. The CDR3 nucleotides are TGTGCCTGGACCAACGGACAGGGACCTTTCAATCAGCCCCAGCATTTT. This translates into CAWTNGQGPFNQPQHF.

The chain recombines TRBV18 with TRBJ1-3, with TRBD1 identical over 8 bases. The CDR3 sequence is 16 residues long. V was clipped by 6 bases and J by 1 base; unmatched bases: 8. Germline V gene data show CDR1 as KGHSH and CDR2 as LQKENI. The CDR3 DNA sequence: TGTGCCAGCTCTCCGACAGGGGCCAATTCTGGAAACACCATATATTTT. Protein product: CASSPTGANSGNTIYF. Supplemented by reference TRBV18 and TRBJ1-3, the full variable domain reads NAGVMQNPRHLVRRRGQEARLRCSPMKGHSHVYWYRQLPEEGLKFMVYLQKENIIDESGMPKERFSAEFPKEGPSILRIQQVVRGDSAAYFCASSPTGANSGNTIYFGEGSWLTVV.

A note on this clone: The same CDR3 arises from other DNA sequences in this sample as well. This chain links TRBV10-3 with TRBJ2-7; D tentatively reads TRBD1 or TRBD2 (5 bases each). Per the germline V gene, CDR1 is ENHRY and CDR2 is SYGVKD. The CDR3 covers 13 residues. Between the trimmed V and J ends, which lost 3 bases and 2 bases, there was a span of 8 bases. This chain's CDR3 is CAISDGGTYEQYF. The CDR3 DNA reads TGTGCCATCAGTGATGGGGGAACCTACGAGCAGTACTTC.

The rearrangement joins TRBV28 to TRBJ1-5, with D tentatively TRBD1 (6 bases). There are 14 residues in the CDR3. Per the germline V gene, CDR1 is MDHEN and CDR2 is SYDVKM. The V end was cut by 6 bases, the J end by 7 bases, with 16 bases between. Here the CDR3 DNA reads TGTGCCAGCAGGTTGCAGGGGAGGACCCAGCCCCAGCATTTT. Amino acids: CASRLQGRTQPQHF.

The chain employs TRBV19 and TRBJ2-5, with a possible D match to TRBD2 (6 bases). The germline V gene has CDR1 LNHDA and CDR2 SQIVND (reference sequence). The CDR3 length is 14 residues. V gave up 6 bases and J gave up 5 bases, with 16 bases separating them. The CDR3: CASSPGVEGETQYF. The CDR3 DNA sequence: TGTGCCAGTAGCCCGGGGGTCGAAGGGGAGACCCAGTACTTC. Supplemented by reference TRBV19 and TRBJ2-5, the full variable domain reads DGGITQSPKYLFRKEGQNVTLSCEQNLNHDAMYWYRQDPGQGLRLIYYSQIVNDFQKGDIAEGYSVSREKKESFPLTVTSAQKNPTAFYLCASSPGVEGETQYFGPGTRLLVL.

The chain joins TRBV6-5 to TRBJ2-7; 8 bases are shared with TRBD1. Per the germline V gene, CDR1 is MNHEY and CDR2 is SVGAGI. The V and J ends lost 6 bases and 0 bases, in that order; junction bases with no gene match: 7. The CDR3 runs 15 residues. The CDR3 is CASRQGQVNSYEQYF. CDR3 nucleotide sequence: TGTGCCAGCAGGCAGGGACAGGTCAACTCCTACGAGCAGTACTTC.

The chain couples TRBV29-1 to TRBJ2-3; 9 bases are a match to TRBD2. J was trimmed by 2 bases and V by 4 bases; bases with no gene match: 4. The CDR3 totals 14 residues. Germline V gives CDR1 SQVTM, CDR2 ANQGSEA. DNA for the CDR3: TGCAGCGTTGTCCTAGCGGGAATCACAGATACGCAGTATTTT. It translates to CSVVLAGITDTQYF.

The V and J genes are TRBV5-1 and TRBJ1-2, with TRBD1 as a possible D gene (5 bases). Trimming cost V 7 bases and J 2 bases, with 12 bases left between them. The germline CDR1 and CDR2 sequences are SGHRS and YFSETQ. This CDR3 region has 13 residues. CDR3: CASGLGGNYGYTF. In DNA, the CDR3 is TGCGCCAGCGGGCTTGGGGGAAACTATGGCTACACCTTC.

This chain joins TRBV2 and TRBJ1-5, with D uncertain. Germline V gene sequence: CDR1 SNHLY, CDR2 FYNNEI. The CDR3 loop spans 15 amino acids. Trimming removed 3 bases at V and 0 bases at J, with 9 bases between. CDR3 nucleotide sequence: TGTGCCAGCAGTGATAACCGGTATAGCAATCAGCCCCAGCATTTT. Amino acids: CASSDNRYSNQPQHF.

The chain carries TRBV5-6 and TRBJ1-6; D remains ambiguous. This CDR3 contains 19 residues. From germline, CDR1 is SGHDT and CDR2 YYEEEE. V was cut by 3 bases and J by 3 bases, with 22 bases left in between. CDR3 coding DNA: TGTGCCAGCAGCTCGTTCACAACCTCAGGAGGATTCTATAATTCACCCCTCCACTTT. Translation gives CASSSFTTSGGFYNSPLHF.

The rearrangement links TRBV7-9 to TRBJ2-5; maybe TRBD2 (5 bases). The CDR3 loop spans 14 amino acids. Germline lookup yields CDR1 SEHNR and CDR2 FQNEAQ (reference sequence). The V and J ends lost 2 bases and 5 bases respectively, with 12 bases between them. The CDR3 sequence: CASSLRASSETQYF. CDR3 bases: TGTGCCAGCAGCTTAAGGGCTAGCTCCGAGACCCAGTACTTC.

The V and J genes are TRBV7-3 and TRBJ2-7; weak D call: TRBD2 (5 bases). The CDR3 is 13 residues long. Germline CDR1 is SGHTA and CDR2 is FQGTGA. The V end was cut by 1 base, the J end by 5 bases, with 9 bases between. The CDR3 DNA reads as TGTGCCAGCAGCTTAAACCCCGGGGACGAGCAGTACTTC. It codes for CASSLNPGDEQYF.

The chain employs TRBV7-9 and TRBJ1-6; TRBD1 is a possible D gene (5 bases). V lost 5 bases and J lost 7, with 12 bases in between. The CDR3 is 14 amino acids. The germline CDR1 and CDR2 sequences are SEHNR and FQNEAQ (reference sequence). The CDR3 nucleotides read TGTGCCAGCAGCGCAGACAGTCCGAATTCACCCCTCCACTTT. Translated: CASSADSPNSPLHF.

The chain carries TRBV25-1 and TRBJ2-7; unclear D gene. The V end was cut by 3 bases, the J end by 6 bases, with 12 bases between. The length of the CDR3 is 13 residues. Germline CDR1 MGHDK, CDR2 SYGVNS. As DNA, the CDR3 is TGTGCCAGCAGTGAGCAGATGAATACCGAGCAGTACTTC. Encoded protein: CASSEQMNTEQYF.

The chain couples TRBV9 to TRBJ1-4, with 9 bases that match TRBD1. The trim removed 0 bases at V and 7 bases at J, leaving 4 bases unmatched. CDR1 SGDLS and CDR2 YYNGEE come from the germline V gene. CDR3 length: 15 amino acids. The CDR3 coding sequence is TGTGCCAGCAGCGTAGGACCGGACAGGGGTGAAAAACTGTTTTTT. This encodes CASSVGPDRGEKLFF.

To note about this clone: Other DNA sequences within the sample encode an identical CDR3. V gene TRBV6-5 combines with J gene TRBJ2-7; D is unclear. This CDR3 has 11 residues. Germline V CDR1 and CDR2: MNHEY, SVGAGI. V gave up 0 bases and J gave up 6 bases, with 3 bases separating them. The CDR3 DNA is TGTGCCAGCAGTTACTCTGGCGAGCAGTACTTC. As protein: CASSYSGEQYF.

The V gene is TRBV15, the J gene TRBJ2-5; D ambiguous. Per the germline V gene, CDR1 is LNHNV and CDR2 is YYDKDF (reference sequence). This CDR3 region has 16 residues. Trimming stripped 0 bases from V and 2 bases from J, with 13 bases between. CDR3 DNA sequence: TGTGCCACCAGCAGAGATTTCGGCGGAACTCAAGAGACCCAGTACTTC. It is translated as CATSRDFGGTQETQYF.

This chain joins TRBV18 and TRBJ1-5; 9 bases align to TRBD1. V dropped 2 bases and J dropped 4; count of bases not matched to a gene: 6. This CDR3 spans 16 amino acids. Germline V gives CDR1 KGHSH, CDR2 LQKENI. Written as DNA, the CDR3 is TGTGCCAGCTCACCAAACCGGGACAGGGATAATCAGCCCCAGCATTTT. Amino acids: CASSPNRDRDNQPQHF.

The genes are TRBV6-5 and TRBJ2-1; 10 bases line up with TRBD1. CDR1 MNHEY and CDR2 SVGAGI come from the germline V gene. J lost 8 bases, V lost 2 bases, and 6 bases had no gene match. The CDR3 covers 15 residues. This CDR3 reads CASSYGTGVSDEQFF. The CDR3 coding sequence is TGTGCCAGCAGTTACGGGACAGGGGTTTCAGATGAGCAGTTCTTC.

The chain recombines TRBV6-5 with TRBJ1-1; D is uncertain. The CDR3 has 11 residues. Germline V gives CDR1 MNHEY, CDR2 SVGAGI. V lost 3 bases, J lost 3 bases, and 2 bases lay in between. For the CDR3, the DNA is TGTGCCAGCAGTTATCACACTGAAGCTTTCTTT. Translating it yields CASSYHTEAFF.

This chain uses TRBV5-6 with TRBJ1-5; 8 bases map to TRBD1. After removal of 0 bases from V and 6 bases from J, the junction contained 5 bases not matched to a gene. CDR1 is SGHDT, CDR2 YYEEEE, per germline. The CDR3 runs to 15 residues. The CDR3 sequence is CASSLGTGRGQPQHF. The CDR3 nucleotides are TGTGCCAGCAGCTTGGGGACAGGGAGAGGTCAGCCCCAGCATTTT.